This T cell receptor (beta chain) appears in the sequencing data of a study of PD-1 blockade in classical Hodgkin lymphoma. Sample time point: cycle 4 day 1 (C4D1), after 6 weeks of nivolumab. Every one of the patients relapsed after autologous stem cell transplantation (brentuximab vedotin exposure was variable). Magnetic negative selection of thawed PBMCs was the method by which CD4+ T cells were purified. The method was immunoSEQ multiplex PCR; TCRdb's version includes in-frame clones alone and lacks a portion of them. The table records almost 30,000 clones, around 80% of them present only once. The CDR3 has 14 amino acids. The V and J ends lost 1 base and 5 bases, in that order; junction bases with no gene match: 0. Germline V CDR1 and CDR2: SEHNR, FQNEAQ (reference sequence).

This sample comprised CD4+ T cells from blood, obtained before the fourth cycle of nivolumab. The chain couples TRBV7-9 to TRBJ1-1; 11 bases agree with TRBD1. This TCR derives from a human donor with classical Hodgkin lymphoma. The CDR3 DNA sequence: TGTGCCAGCAGCTTAGGGGACAGGGGGACTGAAGCTTTCTTT. It specifies CASSLGDRGTEAFF.